The clone carrying this T cell receptor (beta chain) was observed a single time. What it recognizes is unknown. One junction end does not reproduce the germline sequence, and a read error may be involved. TCRdb itself ran the reads through MiXCR, one entry per CDR3 protein. This table has fewer than 250,000 distinct CDR3 sequences, roughly 12% appearing once. The data stem from a study of T cell repertoires in cytomegalovirus infection. Study in general: Indicated by public TCR beta signatures were CMV infection and matching HLA type. General study points: Identification of carriers of CMV plus the relevant HLA was achieved through cumulative public TCR beta family frequency.

Germline V gives CDR1 SGHTA, CDR2 FQGNSA. The length of the CDR3 is 14 residues. The TCR was taken from a human donor in good health (CMV status not recorded). Some clones in this sample may be carry-over from other donors' samples. Specimen: PBMCs. The chain uses TRBV7-2 and TRBJ2-7; 7 bases fit TRBD1. Written as DNA, the CDR3 is TGTGCCAGCAGCTCCGGACAGGATTCCTACGAGCCGTACTTT. It specifies CASSSGQDSYEPYF.